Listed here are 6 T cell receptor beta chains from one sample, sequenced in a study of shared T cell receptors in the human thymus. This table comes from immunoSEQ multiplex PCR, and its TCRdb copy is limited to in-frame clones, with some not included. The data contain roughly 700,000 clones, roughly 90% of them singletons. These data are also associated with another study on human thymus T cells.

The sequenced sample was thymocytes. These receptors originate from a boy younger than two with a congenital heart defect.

This CDR3 is CASSLLQGSLESYQETQYF. DNA for the CDR3: TGTGCCAGCAGCTTGTTACAGGGATCCTTGGAATCGTACCAAGAGACCCAGTACTTC. The genes are TRBV5-6 and TRBJ2-5, with a tentative D call TRBD1 (6 bases). Germline CDR1 SGHDT, CDR2 YYEEEE. Trimming took off 1 base at V and 0 bases at J, with 22 bases between the two ends. The CDR3 runs 19 residues.

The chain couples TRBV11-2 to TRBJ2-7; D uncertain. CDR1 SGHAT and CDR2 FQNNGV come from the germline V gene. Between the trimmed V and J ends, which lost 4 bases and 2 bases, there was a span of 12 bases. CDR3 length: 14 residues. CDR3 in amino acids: CASSYLDITYEQYF. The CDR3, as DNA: TGTGCCAGCAGCTACCTCGACATAACCTACGAGCAGTACTTC.

CDR3 sequence (DNA): TGCGCCAGCAGCACGGGACAGGGGTATCCGAATGGCTACACCTTC. It specifies CASSTGQGYPNGYTF. This rearrangement joins TRBV5-1 to TRBJ1-2, with 10 bases fitting TRBD1. J lost 6 bases, V lost 4 bases, and 9 bases had no gene match. This CDR3 spans 15 amino acids. Germline lookup yields CDR1 SGHRS and CDR2 YFSETQ.

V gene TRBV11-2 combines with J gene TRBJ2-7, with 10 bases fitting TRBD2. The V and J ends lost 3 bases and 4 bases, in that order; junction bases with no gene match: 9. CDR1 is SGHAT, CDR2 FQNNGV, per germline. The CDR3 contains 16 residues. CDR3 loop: CASSFEGLAAIYEQYF. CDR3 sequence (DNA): TGTGCCAGCAGCTTTGAAGGACTAGCGGCGATTTACGAGCAGTACTTC.

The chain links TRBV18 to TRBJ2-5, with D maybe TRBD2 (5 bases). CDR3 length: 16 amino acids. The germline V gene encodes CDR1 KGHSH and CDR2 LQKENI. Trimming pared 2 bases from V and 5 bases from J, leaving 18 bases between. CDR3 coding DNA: TGTGCCAGCTCACCATCCCTAGCTGGAACTGGGGAGACCCAGTACTTC. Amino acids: CASSPSLAGTGETQYF.

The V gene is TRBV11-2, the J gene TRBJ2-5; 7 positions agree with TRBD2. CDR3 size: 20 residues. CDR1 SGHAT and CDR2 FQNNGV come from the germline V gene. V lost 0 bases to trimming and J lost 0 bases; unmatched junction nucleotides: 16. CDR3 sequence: CASSLDQVGLPVEYQETQYF. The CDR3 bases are TGTGCCAGCAGCTTAGATCAGGTGGGACTACCTGTAGAGTACCAAGAGACCCAGTACTTC.